This T cell receptor beta chain was recovered during a study of CD4 and CD8 cells across lung adenocarcinoma regions. Trimming shortened V by 4 bases and J by 6 bases, and 22 bases separated the two germline ends. Germline values: CDR1 MNHNS, CDR2 SASEGT. CDR3 size: 17 residues. TCRdb reprocessed the PCR reads via MiXCR and lists one record per CDR3 protein. There are 3,000 to 4,500 distinct CDR3 sequences in the sample; 45% to 65% occur only once, and around 21% lies in the top ten. The sequencing sample was made of CD4+ T cells from the margin of a lung tumor. This sequence joins TRBV6-1 and TRBJ2-1; D gene ambiguous. The source is a female donor with lung adenocarcinoma. The CD4 and CD8 labels of this study may be unreliable. The CDR3 region is CASSVLRIGLRGNEQFF. In DNA, the CDR3 is TGTGCCAGCAGTGTCTTACGAATCGGGCTACGAGGCAATGAGCAGTTCTTC.